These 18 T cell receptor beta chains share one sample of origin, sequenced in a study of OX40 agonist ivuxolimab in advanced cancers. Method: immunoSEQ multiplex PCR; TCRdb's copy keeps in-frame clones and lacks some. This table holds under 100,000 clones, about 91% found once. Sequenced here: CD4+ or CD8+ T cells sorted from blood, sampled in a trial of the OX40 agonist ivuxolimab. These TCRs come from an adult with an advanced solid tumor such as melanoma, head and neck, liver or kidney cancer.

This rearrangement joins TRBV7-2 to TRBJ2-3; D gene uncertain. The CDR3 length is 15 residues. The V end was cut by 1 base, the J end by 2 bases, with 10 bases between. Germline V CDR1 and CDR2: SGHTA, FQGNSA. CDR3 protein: CASSLVGRLTDTQYF. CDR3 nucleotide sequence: TGTGCCAGCAGCTTAGTCGGACGCCTCACAGATACGCAGTATTTT.

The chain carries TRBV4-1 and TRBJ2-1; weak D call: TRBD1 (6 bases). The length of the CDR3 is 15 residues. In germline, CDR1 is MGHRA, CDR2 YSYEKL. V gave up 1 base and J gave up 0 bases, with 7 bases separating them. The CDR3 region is CASSQGGPSYNEQFF. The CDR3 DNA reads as TGCGCCAGCAGCCAAGGGGGGCCCTCCTACAATGAGCAGTTCTTC.

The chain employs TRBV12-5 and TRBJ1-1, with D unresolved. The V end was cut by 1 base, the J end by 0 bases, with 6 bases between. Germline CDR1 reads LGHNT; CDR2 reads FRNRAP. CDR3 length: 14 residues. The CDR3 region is CASGLDGLNTEAFF. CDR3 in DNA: TGTGCTAGTGGTTTGGACGGTCTGAACACTGAAGCTTTCTTT.

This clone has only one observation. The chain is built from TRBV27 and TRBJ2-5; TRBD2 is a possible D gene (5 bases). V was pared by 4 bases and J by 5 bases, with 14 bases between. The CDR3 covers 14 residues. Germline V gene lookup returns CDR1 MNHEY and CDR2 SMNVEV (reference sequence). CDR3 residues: CASSSGLPGETQYF. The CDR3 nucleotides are TGTGCCAGCAGTTCAGGACTCCCGGGGGAGACCCAGTACTTC.

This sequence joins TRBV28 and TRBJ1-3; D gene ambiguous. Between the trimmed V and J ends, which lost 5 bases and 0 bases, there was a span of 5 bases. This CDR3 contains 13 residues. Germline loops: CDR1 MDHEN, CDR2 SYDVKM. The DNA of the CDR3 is TGTGCCAGCAGTATCAACTCTGGAAACACCATATATTTT. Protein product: CASSINSGNTIYF.

CDR3 amino acids: CASSPEYQETQYF. The DNA of the CDR3 is TGTGCCAGCTCACCCGAGTACCAAGAGACCCAGTACTTC. V usage is TRBV18 and J usage is TRBJ2-5; D not certain. V lost 3 bases and J lost 0, with 5 bases in between. Per germline, CDR1 KGHSH and CDR2 LQKENI. The CDR3 runs to 13 residues.

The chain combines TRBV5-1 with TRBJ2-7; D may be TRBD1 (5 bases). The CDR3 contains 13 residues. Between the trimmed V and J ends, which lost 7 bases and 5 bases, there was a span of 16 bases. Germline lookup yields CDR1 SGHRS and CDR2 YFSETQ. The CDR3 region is CASQKTDTNEQYF. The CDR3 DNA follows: TGCGCCAGCCAGAAGACAGACACGAACGAGCAGTACTTC.

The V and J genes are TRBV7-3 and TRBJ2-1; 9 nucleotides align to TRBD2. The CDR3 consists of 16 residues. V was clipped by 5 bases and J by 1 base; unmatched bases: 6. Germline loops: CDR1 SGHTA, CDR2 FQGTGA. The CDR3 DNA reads TGTGCCAGCAGCGCCCGCGGGGGGGATTCCTACAATGAGCAGTTCTTC. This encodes CASSARGGDSYNEQFF.

The CDR3 DNA reads as TGTGCCAGCAGCGCAGGGACAGCCTCGAACACCATATATTTT. The encoded protein is CASSAGTASNTIYF. The chain has TRBV7-2 and TRBJ1-3, with TRBD1 identical over 7 bases. This CDR3 contains 14 residues. CDR1 and CDR2 (germline): SGHTA, FQGNSA. V dropped 5 bases and J dropped 7; count of bases not matched to a gene: 8.

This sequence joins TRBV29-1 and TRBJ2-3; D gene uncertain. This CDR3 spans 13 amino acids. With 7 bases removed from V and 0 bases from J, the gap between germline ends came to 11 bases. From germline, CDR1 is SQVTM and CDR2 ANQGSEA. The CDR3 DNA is TGCAGCGCCCTGAAGGACAGCACAGATACGCAGTATTTT. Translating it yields CSALKDSTDTQYF.

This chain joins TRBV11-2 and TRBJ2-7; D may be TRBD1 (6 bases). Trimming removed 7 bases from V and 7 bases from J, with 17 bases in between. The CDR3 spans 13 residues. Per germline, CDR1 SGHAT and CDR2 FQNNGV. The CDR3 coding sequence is TGTGCCAGCACCCCAGGGGACCTTAGGGAGCAGTACTTC. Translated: CASTPGDLREQYF.

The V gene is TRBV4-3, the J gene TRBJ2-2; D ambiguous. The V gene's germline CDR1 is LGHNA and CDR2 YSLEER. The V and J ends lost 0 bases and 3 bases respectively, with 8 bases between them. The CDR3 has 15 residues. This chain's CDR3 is CASSQERSYTGELFF. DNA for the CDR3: TGCGCCAGCAGCCAAGAGCGGAGTTACACCGGGGAGCTGTTTTTT.

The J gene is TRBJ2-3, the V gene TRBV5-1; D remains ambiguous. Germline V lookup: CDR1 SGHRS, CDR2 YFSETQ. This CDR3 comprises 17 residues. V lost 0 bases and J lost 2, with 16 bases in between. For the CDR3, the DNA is TGCGCCAGCAGCTTGGAGGCGGCGGCTCTTCCCACAGATACGCAGTATTTT. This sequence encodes CASSLEAAALPTDTQYF. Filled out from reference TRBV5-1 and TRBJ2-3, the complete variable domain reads KAGVTQTPRYLIKTRGQQVTLSCSPISGHRSVSWYQQTPGQGLQFLFEYFSETQRNKGNFPGRFSGRQFSNSRSEMNVSTLELGDSALYLCASSLEAAALPTDTQYFGPGTRLTVL.

The CDR3 protein is CAWSQGDVGNQPQHF. The CDR3, as DNA: TGTGCCTGGAGCCAGGGGGACGTAGGCAATCAGCCCCAGCATTTT. The rearrangement uses TRBV30 and TRBJ1-5; 7 bases fit TRBD1. V lost 3 bases to trimming and J lost 2 bases; unmatched junction nucleotides: 7. The CDR3 totals 15 residues. Germline V gene data show CDR1 as GTSNPN and CDR2 as SVGIG (reference sequence).

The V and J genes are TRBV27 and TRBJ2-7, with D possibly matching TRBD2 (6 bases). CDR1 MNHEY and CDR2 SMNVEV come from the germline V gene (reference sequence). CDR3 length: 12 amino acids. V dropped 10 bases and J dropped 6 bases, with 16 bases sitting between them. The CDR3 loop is CAIAPPGGEQYF. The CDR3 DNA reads TGTGCCATAGCCCCCCCCGGGGGCGAGCAGTACTTC.

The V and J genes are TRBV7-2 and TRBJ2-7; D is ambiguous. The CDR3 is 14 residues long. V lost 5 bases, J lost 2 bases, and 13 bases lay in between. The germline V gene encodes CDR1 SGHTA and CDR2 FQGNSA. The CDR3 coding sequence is TGTGCCAGCAGCCAGGAATTCGGCCCCTACGAGCAGTACTTC. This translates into CASSQEFGPYEQYF.

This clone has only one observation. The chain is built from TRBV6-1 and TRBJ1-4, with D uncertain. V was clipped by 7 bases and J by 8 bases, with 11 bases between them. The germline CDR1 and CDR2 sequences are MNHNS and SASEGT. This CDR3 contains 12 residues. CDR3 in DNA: TGTGCCAGCATCGGGGTGGGGGAAAAACTGTTTTTT. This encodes CASIGVGEKLFF.

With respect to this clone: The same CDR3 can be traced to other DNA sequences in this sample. The CDR3 DNA is TGTGCCAGCTCACCACCGTCCTACAATGAGCAGTTCTTC. It codes for CASSPPSYNEQFF. This rearrangement joins TRBV18 to TRBJ2-1; no firm D call. The CDR3 spans 13 residues. The ends were cut back, 0 bases at V and 1 base at J, with 1 base in the middle. Per germline, CDR1 KGHSH and CDR2 LQKENI.